Included here is one T cell receptor (beta chain) sequence, with context. Its antigen is currently not known. The sample holds no much larger clone one base away, and base qualities are not on file. These data originate in a study of T cell responses to AZD1222 COVID-19 vaccine (dated by TCRdb to the early 2020s). Context from the whole study: AZD1222 recipients whose second dose came at about 4 weeks and those whose second dose came at about 12 weeks were combined into one group, since spike-specific TCR depth and breadth did not differ between the two schedules. TCR sequencing was performed for roughly 240 trial participants, of whom 200 to 210 were given two doses of AZD1222 and approximately 25 were given two doses of MenACWY control vaccine. Trial participants were enrolled into age subgroups of 18-55, 56-69 and 70-plus years, which contained roughly 140, 27 and 60 TCR-sequenced participants, respectively. What the study reported, not specific to this receptor: Participants were mostly white British, with more females than males. The authors suggested clonal diversity may have been underestimated. In the small 56-69-year group, the increase in depth fell short of significance, most likely because of low power. The whole spike protein was spanned by vaccine-associated CD4 TCRs, and dominant responses were seen in regions 160-218 and 743-854. A significant rise in spike-specific TCR breadth and depth was observed after two AZD1222 doses relative to day 0 and relative to MenACWY recipients. Only a handful of AZD1222 recipients were SARS-CoV-2 seropositive at baseline, limiting conclusions about previously exposed vaccinees. No day 14 peak-response samples were available, so repertoires were characterized only after the peak T cell response. Epitopes outside the regions mutated in the B.1.351 and B.1.1.7 variants were reportedly recognized by nearly half of the unique spike-specific TCRs.

Via the germline V gene (reference sequence), CDR1 is MNHEY and CDR2 SMNVEV. Measured from the cysteine to the phenylalanine, the CDR3 is 16 residues long. The kept DNA is CDR3 alone, 48 bases in frame from the first base. V loses 2 bases, J loses 4 bases, and the germline ends lie 18 bases apart. The sample's time point label, in plain terms: baseline before first vaccination. Samples from vaccinated people were obtained from the UK trials COV001 and COV002, which included a single-blind randomized controlled phase 2/3 trial of AZD1222 (ChAdOx1 nCoV-19) in healthy adults. For TCRbeta chain sequencing, PBMC samples were collected from trial participants at day 0 and at day 28 after the second dose. The CDR3 regions of human TCRbeta chains were subjected to immunosequencing. In the source study's methods: Repertoire TCRs were matched against a reference library of SARS-CoV-2-specific TCRs generated with the MIRA antigen-specificity platform. Breadth was defined as the fraction of unique TCRs that were SARS-CoV-2-associated, and depth was defined as the fraction of total T cells that were SARS-CoV-2-associated. Using the MIRA data, each spike-specific TCR was assigned both to the spike region to which the TCR was reactive and to a CD4 or CD8 class. Log10-transformed breadth and depth values were compared by one-way ANOVA with Sidak's multiple comparisons tests. TCRdb mirrors the immuneACCESS table, restricted to in-frame sequences. Some clones are absent from its copies; in checked studies, under half trace to an unresolved V gene, and the reason for the others is unknown. V and J calls and clone size follow that table, whereas D and trimming were derived from the DNA. In this sample the table shows roughly 120,000 clones, over 85% of which occur a single time. The ten top clones hold 4.4% of the sample.

Recombination joined TRBV27 with TRBJ2-7; the D gene is possibly TRBD1, with 6 bases matching. The source is an adult in good health. The specimen comprised peripheral blood, sampled on day 0 of AZD1222 vaccination. CDR3 protein: CASSLKGQGLRYEQYF. The DNA is as follows: TGTGCCAGCAGTTTAAAGGGGCAGGGGTTAAGGTACGAGCAGTACTTC.